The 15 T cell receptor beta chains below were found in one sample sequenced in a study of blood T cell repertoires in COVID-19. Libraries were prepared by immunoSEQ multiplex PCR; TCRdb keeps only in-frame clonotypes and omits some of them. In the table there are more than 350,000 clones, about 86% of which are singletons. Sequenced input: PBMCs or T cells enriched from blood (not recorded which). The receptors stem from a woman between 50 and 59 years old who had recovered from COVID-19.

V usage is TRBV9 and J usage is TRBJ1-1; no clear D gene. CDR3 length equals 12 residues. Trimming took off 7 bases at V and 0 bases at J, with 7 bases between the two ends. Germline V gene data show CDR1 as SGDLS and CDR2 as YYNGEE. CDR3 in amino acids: CASGLMNTEAFF. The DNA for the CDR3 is TGTGCCAGCGGCCTCATGAACACTGAAGCTTTCTTT.

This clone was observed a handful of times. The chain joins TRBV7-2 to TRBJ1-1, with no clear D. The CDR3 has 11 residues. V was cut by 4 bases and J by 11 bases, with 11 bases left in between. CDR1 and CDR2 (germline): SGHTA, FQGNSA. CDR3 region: CASSSARRAFF. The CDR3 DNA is TGTGCCAGCAGCTCCGCACGGAGGGCTTTCTTT. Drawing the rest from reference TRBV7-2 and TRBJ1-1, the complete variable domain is GAGVSQSPSNKVTEKGKDVELRCDPISGHTALYWYRQSLGQGLEFLIYFQGNSAPDKSGLPSDRFSAERTGGSVSTLTIQRTQQEDSAVYLCASSSARRAFFGQGTRLTVV.

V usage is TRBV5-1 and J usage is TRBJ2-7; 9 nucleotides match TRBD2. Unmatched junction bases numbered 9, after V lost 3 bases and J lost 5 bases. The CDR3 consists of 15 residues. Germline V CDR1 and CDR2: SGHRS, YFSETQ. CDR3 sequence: CASSSGGRGSDEQYF. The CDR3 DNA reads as TGCGCCAGCAGCTCCGGCGGGAGGGGGAGCGACGAGCAGTACTTC.

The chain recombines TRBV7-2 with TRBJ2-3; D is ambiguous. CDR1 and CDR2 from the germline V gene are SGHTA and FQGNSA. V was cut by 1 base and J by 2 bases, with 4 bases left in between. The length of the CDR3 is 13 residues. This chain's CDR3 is CASSLGATDTQYF. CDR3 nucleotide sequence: TGTGCCAGCAGCTTAGGAGCCACAGATACGCAGTATTTT. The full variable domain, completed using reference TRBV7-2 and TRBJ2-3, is GAGVSQSPSNKVTEKGKDVELRCDPISGHTALYWYRQSLGQGLEFLIYFQGNSAPDKSGLPSDRFSAERTGGSVSTLTIQRTQQEDSAVYLCASSLGATDTQYFGPGTRLTVL.

The CDR3 DNA follows: TGCGCCAGCAGCCCCAGGCCAGGGGGCGGCACAGATACGCAGTATTTT. Its translation: CASSPRPGGGTDTQYF. V is TRBV4-1 and J is TRBJ2-3, with 8 bases matching TRBD1. The ends lost 4 bases at V and 1 base at J; junction bases unmatched: 7. The CDR3 is 16 residues long. From germline, CDR1 is MGHRA and CDR2 YSYEKL.

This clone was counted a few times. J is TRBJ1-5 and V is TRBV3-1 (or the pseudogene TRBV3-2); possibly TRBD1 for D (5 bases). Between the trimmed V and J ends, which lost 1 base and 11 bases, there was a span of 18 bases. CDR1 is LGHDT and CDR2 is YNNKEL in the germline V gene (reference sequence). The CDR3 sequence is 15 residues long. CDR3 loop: CASSQARGRFSAQHF. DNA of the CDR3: TGTGCCAGCAGCCAAGCTAGGGGCCGCTTCAGTGCCCAGCATTTT.

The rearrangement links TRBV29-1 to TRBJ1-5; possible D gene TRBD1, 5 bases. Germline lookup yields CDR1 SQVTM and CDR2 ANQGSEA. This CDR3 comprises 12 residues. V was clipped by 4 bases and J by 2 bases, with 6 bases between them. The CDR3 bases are TGCAGCGTTGTACAGGGCAATCAGCCCCAGCATTTT. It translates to CSVVQGNQPQHF.

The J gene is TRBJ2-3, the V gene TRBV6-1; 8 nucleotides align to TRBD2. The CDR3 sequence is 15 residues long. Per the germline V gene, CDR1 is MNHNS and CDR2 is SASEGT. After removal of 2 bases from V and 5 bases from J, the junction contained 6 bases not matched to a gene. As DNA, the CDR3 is TGTGCCAGCAGTGAACGGGAGGGGGGTCTAGATACGCAGTATTTT. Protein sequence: CASSEREGGLDTQYF.

CDR3 DNA: TGTGCCAGCAGCCCGGGACAGGGTAACAATGAGCAGTTCTTC. It encodes CASSPGQGNNEQFF. The J gene is TRBJ2-1, the V gene TRBV2; 9 nucleotides agree with TRBD1. The length of the CDR3 is 14 residues. Germline trimming cut 6 bases from V and 5 bases from J; bases unmatched to any gene: 5. Germline V gene lookup returns CDR1 SNHLY and CDR2 FYNNEI.

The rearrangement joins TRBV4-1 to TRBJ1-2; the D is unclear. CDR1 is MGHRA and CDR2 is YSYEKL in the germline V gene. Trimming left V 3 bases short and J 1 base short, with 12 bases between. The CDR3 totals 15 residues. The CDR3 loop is CASSHEQYSNYGYTF. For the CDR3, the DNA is TGCGCCAGCAGCCACGAACAATACAGTAACTATGGCTACACCTTC.

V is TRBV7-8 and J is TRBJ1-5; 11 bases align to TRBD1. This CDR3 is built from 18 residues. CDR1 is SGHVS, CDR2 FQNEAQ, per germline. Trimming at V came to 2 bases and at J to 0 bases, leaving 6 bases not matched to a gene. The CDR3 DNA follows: TGTGCCAGCAGCTTAATCGGACAGGGGGCCTATAGCAATCAGCCCCAGCATTTT. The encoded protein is CASSLIGQGAYSNQPQHF.

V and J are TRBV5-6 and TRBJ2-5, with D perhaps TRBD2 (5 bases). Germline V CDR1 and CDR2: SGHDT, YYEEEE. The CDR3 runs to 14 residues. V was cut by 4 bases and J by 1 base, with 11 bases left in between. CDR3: CASSLTGLQETQYF. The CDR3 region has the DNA TGTGCCAGCAGCCTGACTGGACTCCAAGAGACCCAGTACTTC.

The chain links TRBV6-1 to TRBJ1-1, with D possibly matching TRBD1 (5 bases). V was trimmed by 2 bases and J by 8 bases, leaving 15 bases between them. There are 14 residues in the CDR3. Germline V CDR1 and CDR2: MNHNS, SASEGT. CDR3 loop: CASSELGQGGEAFF. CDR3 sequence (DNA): TGTGCCAGCAGTGAATTAGGGCAGGGAGGAGAAGCTTTCTTT.

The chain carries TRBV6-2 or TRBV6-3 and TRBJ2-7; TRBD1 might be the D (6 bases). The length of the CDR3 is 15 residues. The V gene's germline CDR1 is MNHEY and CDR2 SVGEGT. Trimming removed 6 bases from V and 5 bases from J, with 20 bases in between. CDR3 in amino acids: CASSHWTAAGDEQYF. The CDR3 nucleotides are TGTGCCAGCAGCCACTGGACAGCCGCCGGCGACGAGCAGTACTTC.

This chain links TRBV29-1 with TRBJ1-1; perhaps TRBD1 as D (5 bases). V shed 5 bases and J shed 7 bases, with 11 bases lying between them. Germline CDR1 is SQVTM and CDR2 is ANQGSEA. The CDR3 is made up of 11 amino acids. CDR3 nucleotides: TGCAGCGTTTCCCAGGGCCTTGAAGCTTTCTTT. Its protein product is CSVSQGLEAFF.